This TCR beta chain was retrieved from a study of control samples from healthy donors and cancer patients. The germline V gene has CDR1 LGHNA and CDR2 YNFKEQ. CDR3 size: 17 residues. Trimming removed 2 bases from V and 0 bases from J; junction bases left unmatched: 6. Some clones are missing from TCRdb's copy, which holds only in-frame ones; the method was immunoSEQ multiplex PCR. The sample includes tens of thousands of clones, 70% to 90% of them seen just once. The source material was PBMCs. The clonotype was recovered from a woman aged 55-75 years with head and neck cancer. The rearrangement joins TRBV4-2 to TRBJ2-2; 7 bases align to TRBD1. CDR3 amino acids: CASSQQTGDANTGELFF. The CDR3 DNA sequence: TGTGCCAGCAGCCAACAAACAGGGGACGCGAACACCGGGGAGCTGTTTTTT.